These 15 T cell receptor beta chains were all obtained from the same sample, sequenced in a study of blood T cell repertoires in COVID-19. Clones were read by immunoSEQ multiplex PCR, and TCRdb kept only the in-frame ones, dropping some. The table lists approximately 500,000 clones, around 90% of them singletons, with about 8.2% in the top ten. Source material: peripheral blood. Every receptor here comes from a woman aged 45 to 65 with COVID-19, enrolled during active disease.

The chain employs TRBV7-3 and TRBJ1-2; 7 nucleotides match TRBD1. The junction had 12 bases not matched to a gene; V was cut back by 4 bases and J by 10 bases. Germline CDR1 reads SGHTA; CDR2 reads FQGTGA. This CDR3 region has 14 residues. The CDR3 is CASSSGDSHEDYTF. CDR3 sequence (DNA): TGTGCCAGCAGCTCCGGGGACAGTCATGAAGACTACACCTTC.

This chain links TRBV13 with TRBJ1-6; 9 bases agree with TRBD1. The V and J ends lost 5 bases and 2 bases, in that order; junction bases with no gene match: 4. This CDR3 comprises 16 residues. The germline CDR1 and CDR2 sequences are PRHDT and FYEKMQ (reference sequence). This CDR3 reads CASSVGTGPYNSPLHF. Here the CDR3 DNA reads TGTGCCAGCAGCGTTGGGACAGGGCCCTATAATTCACCCCTCCACTTT.

This chain links TRBV19 with TRBJ1-2, with D maybe TRBD1 (5 bases). Trimming cost V 4 bases and J 1 base, with 19 bases left between them. The germline gives CDR1 LNHDA, CDR2 SQIVND (reference sequence). CDR3 length: 17 residues. The CDR3 sequence: CASSTRQPVPVNYGYTF. CDR3 DNA sequence: TGTGCCAGTAGTACCCGACAGCCTGTCCCTGTTAACTATGGCTACACCTTC. Together with reference TRBV19 and TRBJ1-2, the CDR3 gives the full variable domain: DGGITQSPKYLFRKEGQNVTLSCEQNLNHDAMYWYRQDPGQGLRLIYYSQIVNDFQKGDIAEGYSVSREKKESFPLTVTSAQKNPTAFYLCASSTRQPVPVNYGYTFGSGTRLTVV.

The chain links TRBV19 to TRBJ2-6, with 9 bases matching TRBD1. Germline values: CDR1 LNHDA, CDR2 SQIVND (reference sequence). The CDR3 extends over 19 amino acids. V lost 5 bases, J lost 1 base, and 12 bases stayed unmatched. The CDR3 loop is CASSVQGAGDLSGANVLTF. The CDR3 DNA is TGTGCCAGTAGTGTACAGGGGGCTGGGGACCTATCTGGGGCCAACGTCCTGACTTTC.

The chain joins TRBV2 to TRBJ2-7; unclear D gene. Deletions cut 3 bases from V and 2 bases from J, with 11 bases between. Germline assignment: CDR1 SNHLY and CDR2 FYNNEI. The CDR3 covers 14 residues. This chain's CDR3 is CASSELRSPYEQYF. CDR3 coding DNA: TGTGCCAGCAGTGAGCTGAGGAGCCCCTACGAGCAGTACTTC.

The V gene is TRBV6-2 or TRBV6-3, the J gene TRBJ1-2; D call uncertain. The germline V gene encodes CDR1 MNHEY and CDR2 SVGEGT. V was clipped by 4 bases and J by 3 bases, with 12 bases between them. This CDR3 comprises 14 residues. Written as DNA, the CDR3 is TGTGCCAGCAGTTCAATGCGCAGCGACTATGGCTACACCTTC. The encoded protein is CASSSMRSDYGYTF.

The CDR3 sequence is CASSQQQGVAYGYTF. CDR3 DNA: TGCGCCAGCAGCCAGCAACAGGGTGTAGCCTATGGCTACACCTTC. The chain joins TRBV4-1 to TRBJ1-2, with D tentatively TRBD1 (6 bases). This CDR3 has 15 residues. CDR1 and CDR2 (germline): MGHRA, YSYEKL. Trimming shortened V by 3 bases and J by 4 bases, and 15 bases separated the two germline ends.

This chain links TRBV12-3 or TRBV12-4 with TRBJ2-3, with 7 nucleotides matching TRBD2. This CDR3 comprises 13 residues. The V segment lost 8 bases and the J segment 4 bases; nucleotides outside the gene matches: 6. The CDR3 spells CASAAGESDTQYF. In DNA form, the CDR3 reads TGTGCCAGCGCCGCGGGGGAATCAGATACGCAGTATTTT.

This chain links TRBV24-1 with TRBJ2-3; tentatively, D is TRBD2 (6 bases). V lost 3 bases to trimming and J lost 4 bases, with 19 bases between them. The CDR3 consists of 17 residues. From germline, CDR1 is KGHDR and CDR2 SFDVKD. Here the CDR3 reads CATSDATPGTHPDTQYF. DNA for the CDR3: TGTGCCACCAGTGATGCGACGCCCGGGACTCACCCAGATACGCAGTATTTT.

V and J are TRBV29-1 and TRBJ2-7, with a possible D match to TRBD2 (6 bases). The V and J ends lost 4 bases and 5 bases respectively, with 18 bases between them. The CDR3 length is 14 residues. Germline CDR1 is SQVTM and CDR2 is ANQGSEA. CDR3 residues: CSVAPRQAGNEQYF. The CDR3 nucleotides are TGCAGCGTTGCCCCCCGGCAGGCGGGGAACGAGCAGTACTTC.

The rearrangement uses TRBV27 and TRBJ1-1; 11 bases fit TRBD1. CDR3 length: 15 amino acids. CDR1 and CDR2 (germline): MNHEY, SMNVEV (reference sequence). The V segment lost 3 bases and the J segment 4 bases; nucleotides outside the gene matches: 4. CDR3 sequence (DNA): TGTGCCAGCAGTTTCTCCGGGACAGGGGGCACTGAAGCTTTCTTT. Its translation is CASSFSGTGGTEAFF.

The J gene is TRBJ1-4, the V gene TRBV14; no reliable D call. CDR3 length: 11 amino acids. Trimming removed 6 bases at V and 8 bases at J, with 7 bases between. The germline CDR1 and CDR2 sequences are SGHDN and FVKESK. DNA of the CDR3: TGTGCCAGCAGTCAGAACGAAAAACTGTTTTTT. It is translated as CASSQNEKLFF. The full variable domain, completed using reference TRBV14 and TRBJ1-4, is EAGVTQFPSHSVIEKGQTVTLRCDPISGHDNLYWYRRVMGKEIKFLLHFVKESKQDESGMPNNRFLAERTGGTYSTLKVQPAELEDSGVYFCASSQNEKLFFGSGTQLSVL.

The chain is built from TRBV9 and TRBJ1-1; D may be TRBD1 (5 bases). The CDR3 runs to 17 residues. The V end lost 0 bases, the J end lost 4 bases, and 19 bases lay between the germline ends. Germline V gene lookup returns CDR1 SGDLS and CDR2 YYNGEE. CDR3 region: CASSVGEAGRRGTEAFF. CDR3 nucleotides: TGTGCCAGCAGCGTAGGAGAGGCAGGCCGAAGGGGCACTGAAGCTTTCTTT. The complete variable domain, with remaining parts taken from reference TRBV9 and TRBJ1-1, reads DSGVTQTPKHLITATGQRVTLRCSPRSGDLSVYWYQQSLDQGLQFLIQYYNGEERAKGNILERFSAQQFPDLHSELNLSSLELGDSALYFCASSVGEAGRRGTEAFFGQGTRLTVV.

The V and J genes are TRBV7-2 and TRBJ1-6; 10 nucleotides agree with TRBD1. J gave up 7 bases and V 6 bases, and 3 bases lay outside the gene matches. The V gene's germline CDR1 is SGHTA and CDR2 FQGNSA. The CDR3 extends over 14 amino acids. The chain's CDR3 is CASSSDRGNSPLHF. DNA for the CDR3: TGTGCCAGCAGTTCGGACAGGGGGAATTCACCCCTCCACTTT.

This chain joins TRBV5-1 and TRBJ2-2; D is perhaps TRBD2 (6 bases). The V and J ends lost 1 base and 6 bases respectively, with 10 bases between them. CDR1 SGHRS and CDR2 YFSETQ come from the germline V gene. This CDR3 has 14 residues. The CDR3 loop is CASSLLSGAGELFF. CDR3 in DNA: TGCGCCAGCAGCTTGCTGTCGGGAGCCGGGGAGCTGTTTTTT. The full variable domain, with the rest looked up from reference TRBV5-1 and TRBJ2-2, is KAGVTQTPRYLIKTRGQQVTLSCSPISGHRSVSWYQQTPGQGLQFLFEYFSETQRNKGNFPGRFSGRQFSNSRSEMNVSTLELGDSALYLCASSLLSGAGELFFGEGSRLTVL.